Given below is one T cell receptor (beta chain) in context. The PCR had 60 Vbeta and 13 Jbeta primers. Generated by immunoSEQ multiplex PCR, the TCRdb table keeps only in-frame clones and is missing some. The sample consists of hundreds of thousands of clones, 80% to 85% of them appearing once. J gave up 8 bases and V 2 bases, and 8 bases lay outside the gene matches. Germline loops: CDR1 SGHDT, CDR2 YYEEEE. The CDR3 totals 16 residues. These data are taken from a study of cytomegalovirus exposure and HLA in healthy donors. The gene calls are TRBV5-6 and TRBJ2-1; 12 positions match TRBD2. Specimen: PBMCs. The TCR sequence derives from a boy younger than 10 in good health and CMV-seronegative. CDR3 in DNA: TGTGCCAGCAGCTTCCCTAGCGGGGGGGCCAGGGATGAGCAGTTCTTC. Encoded protein: CASSFPSGGARDEQFF. Complete variable domain (other parts from reference TRBV5-6 and TRBJ2-1): DAGVTQSPTHLIKTRGQQVTLRCSPKSGHDTVSWYQQALGQGPQFIFQYYEEEERQRGNFPDRFSGHQFPNYSSELNVNALLLGDSALYLCASSFPSGGARDEQFFGPGTRLTVL.